A single TCR beta chain is shown here with its context. The data derive from a study of STAT5B mutations in CD4+ large granular lymphocyte leukemia. The CDR3 runs 14 residues. Between the trimmed V and J ends, which lost 2 bases and 0 bases, there was a span of 8 bases. Germline V gene data show CDR1 as MNHEY and CDR2 as SVGAGI. Some clones are missing from TCRdb's copy, which holds only in-frame ones; the method was immunoSEQ multiplex PCR. The sample lists 37,000 or so clones, nearly 90% occurring once. Material for sequencing was CD4+ T cells from blood buffy coats. The chain couples TRBV6-5 to TRBJ2-7, with D possibly matching TRBD2 (6 bases). The receptor was derived from a human donor in good health. The CDR3 DNA is TGTGCCAGCAGTTACGACGGGAGCTCCTACGAGCAGTACTTC. This sequence encodes CASSYDGSSYEQYF.